This T cell receptor beta chain is from a study of T cell responses to AZD1222 COVID-19 vaccine listed by TCRdb under 2021. About the full investigation: TCR sequencing was performed for about 250 trial participants, of whom about 210 were given two doses of AZD1222 and some 25 were given two doses of MenACWY control vaccine. Trial participants were enrolled by age into subgroups of 18-55, 56-69 and 70-plus years, and around 150, 29 and 61 TCR-sequenced participants, respectively, were included in these subgroups. Findings and caveats that apply to the study as a whole: The vaccine-associated CD4 TCRs covered the entire spike protein, and the dominant responses fell in regions 160-218 and 743-854. In the small 56-69-year group, the increase in depth fell short of significance, most likely because of low power. Participants were mostly white British and included more females than males, and it was suggested by the authors that clonal diversity may have been underestimated. Reportedly, close to half of the unique spike-specific TCRs recognized epitopes lying outside the regions that are mutated in the B.1.351 and B.1.1.7 variants. Conclusions about previously exposed vaccinees are limited because only five to seven AZD1222 recipients were SARS-CoV-2 seropositive at baseline. After two AZD1222 doses, both the breadth and the depth of spike-specific TCRs were significantly higher than at day 0 and than in MenACWY recipients. Because no day 14 peak-response samples were available, repertoires were characterized only after the peak T cell response.

The CDR3 regions of human TCRbeta chains were subjected to immunosequencing. The paper's processing steps were these. TCRs in the repertoires were matched against a reference library of SARS-CoV-2-specific TCRs that had been generated with the MIRA antigen-specificity platform. Breadth meant the fraction of unique TCRs that were SARS-CoV-2-associated, whereas depth meant the fraction of total T cells that were SARS-CoV-2-associated. Using the MIRA data, each spike-specific TCR was mapped to the spike region that the TCR reacts to and placed in a CD4 or CD8 class. Log10-transformed breadth and depth values were compared by one-way ANOVA with Sidak's multiple comparisons tests. TCRdb retrieved this table from immuneACCESS and kept in-frame rearrangements only. Not all clones are present; in checked studies, unresolved V genes account for under half, and no reason is known for the remainder. V and J calls and clone size are those listed in that table; D and trimming were worked out from the DNA. This sample is represented by some 130,000 clones; approximately 85% of them were singletons. The top ten clones comprise roughly 5.7% of the sample.

CDR1 GTSNPN and CDR2 SVGIG were looked up in the germline V gene (reference sequence). Trimming costs V 3 bases and J 10 bases, and their ends lie 12 bases apart. From the cysteine up to the phenylalanine, the CDR3 has a length of 11 residues. The read is trimmed to its CDR3 DNA, 33 bases read in frame from base 1. What this sample's time point label stands for: about 28 days (+/-7) after the second vaccine dose. AZD1222 recipients with second doses at about 4 weeks or about 12 weeks were pooled, because spike-specific TCR depth and breadth did not differ between schedules. Vaccinee samples came from UK trials COV001 and COV002, including a single-blind randomized controlled phase 2/3 trial of AZD1222 (ChAdOx1 nCoV-19) in healthy adults. Trial participant PBMC samples were collected at day 0 and day 28 after the second dose for TCRbeta chain sequencing. Note on this clone: The antigen it binds to is not known. No quality values exist for individual bases; no much larger clone is one base distant.

The rearrangement joined TRBV30 to TRBJ1-1; confidence is insufficient to name the D gene. The TCR originated in an adult who received the AZD1222 COVID-19 vaccine. The material sequenced was peripheral blood, taken 28 days after the second AZD1222 dose. The DNA sequence is given as TGTGCCTGGAGGGGAAACACAGCAGCTTTCTTT. This codes for CAWRGNTAAFF.